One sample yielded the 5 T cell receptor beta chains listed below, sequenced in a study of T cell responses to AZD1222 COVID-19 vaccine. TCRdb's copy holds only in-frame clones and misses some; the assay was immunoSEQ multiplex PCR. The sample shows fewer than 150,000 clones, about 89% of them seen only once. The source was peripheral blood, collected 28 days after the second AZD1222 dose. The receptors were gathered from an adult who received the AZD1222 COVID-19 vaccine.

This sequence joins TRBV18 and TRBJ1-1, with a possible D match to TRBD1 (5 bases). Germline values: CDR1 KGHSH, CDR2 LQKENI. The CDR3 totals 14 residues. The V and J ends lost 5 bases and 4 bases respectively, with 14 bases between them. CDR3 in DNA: TGTGCCAGCTCATCCACTATCGACAGCACTGAAGCTTTCTTT. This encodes CASSSTIDSTEAFF. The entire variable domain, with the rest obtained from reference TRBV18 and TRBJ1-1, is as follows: NAGVMQNPRHLVRRRGQEARLRCSPMKGHSHVYWYRQLPEEGLKFMVYLQKENIIDESGMPKERFSAEFPKEGPSILRIQQVVRGDSAAYFCASSSTIDSTEAFFGQGTRLTVV.

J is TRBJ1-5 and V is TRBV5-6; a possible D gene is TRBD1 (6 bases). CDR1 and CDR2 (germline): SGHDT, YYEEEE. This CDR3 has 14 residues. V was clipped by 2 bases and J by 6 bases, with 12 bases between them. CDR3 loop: CASSFGGVGQPQHF. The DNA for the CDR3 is TGTGCCAGCAGCTTCGGGGGCGTAGGTCAGCCCCAGCATTTT.

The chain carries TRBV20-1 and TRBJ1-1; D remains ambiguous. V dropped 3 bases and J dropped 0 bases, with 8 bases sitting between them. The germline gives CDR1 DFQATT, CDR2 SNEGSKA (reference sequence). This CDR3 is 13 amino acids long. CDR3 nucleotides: TGCAGTGCTAGTCTGGGGTTGAACACTGAAGCTTTCTTT. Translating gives CSASLGLNTEAFF.

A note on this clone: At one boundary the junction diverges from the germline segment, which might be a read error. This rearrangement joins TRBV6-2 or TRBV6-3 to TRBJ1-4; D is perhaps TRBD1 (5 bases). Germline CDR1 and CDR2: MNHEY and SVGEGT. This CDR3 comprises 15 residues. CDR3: CASSDVGRTSEKLFF. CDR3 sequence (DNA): TGTGCCAGCAGTGACGTGGGACGGACTAGTGAAAAACTGTTTTTT.

CDR3 loop: CATTQKGVNTDTQYF. The CDR3 nucleotides read TGTGCCACCACTCAGAAAGGGGTAAACACAGATACGCAGTATTTT. The chain carries TRBV6-5 and TRBJ2-3; TRBD1 is a possible D gene (5 bases). Germline assignment: CDR1 MNHEY and CDR2 SVGAGI. Trimming cost V 10 bases and J 2 bases, with 19 bases left between them. The CDR3 loop spans 15 amino acids.